This T cell receptor (beta chain) was found in a study of chemoradiotherapy in HPV16-positive cancers. Findings of the study overall: During treatment, candidate HPV-specific clones and E7-related motifs expanded in tumor. The functional HPV-specific definition rests on just a couple of HPV16-positive patients.

Germline CDR1 and CDR2: SGHTA and FQGNSA. Trimming removed 5 bases from V and 5 bases from J, with 21 bases in between. This CDR3 region has 16 residues. Assay used: immunoSEQ multiplex PCR; TCRdb lists only in-frame clones, some missing. The sample records about 3,300 clones, less than 75% being singletons. Remarks on this clone: Antigen specificity is unknown.

Repeated repertoire sampling spanned the course of chemoradiotherapy. The V and J genes are TRBV7-2 and TRBJ1-1, with D possibly being TRBD1 (6 bases). This material was obtained from a patient who underwent chemoradiotherapy. The sequence came from a human donor with HPV-associated anogenital cancer. CDR3 DNA: TGTGCCAGCAGCCCCTTCCCTCGGGGGGCTAGGACTGAAGCTTTCTTT. Translation: CASSPFPRGARTEAFF.